This TCR beta chain was identified during a study of CD8+ T cells in alopecia areata. V lost 5 bases, J lost 8 bases, and 8 bases lay in between. CDR3 length equals 10 residues. Per germline, CDR1 GTSNPN and CDR2 SVGIG (reference sequence). Isolated RNA was reverse transcribed into cDNA used as the sequencing template. Sequenced by immunoSEQ multiplex PCR; TCRdb stores in-frame clones only, minus some. The data hold 170,000 or so clones, with almost 65% observed a single time. This clone was observed a single time. V and J are TRBV30 and TRBJ2-3; no definite D call. The TCR sequence derives from a human donor with alopecia areata. Sequenced here: CD4+ T cells sorted from blood, sampled at week 0. CDR3 sequence: CAWVGVTQYF. The CDR3 nucleotides read TGTGCCTGGGTTGGGGTTACGCAGTATTTT.